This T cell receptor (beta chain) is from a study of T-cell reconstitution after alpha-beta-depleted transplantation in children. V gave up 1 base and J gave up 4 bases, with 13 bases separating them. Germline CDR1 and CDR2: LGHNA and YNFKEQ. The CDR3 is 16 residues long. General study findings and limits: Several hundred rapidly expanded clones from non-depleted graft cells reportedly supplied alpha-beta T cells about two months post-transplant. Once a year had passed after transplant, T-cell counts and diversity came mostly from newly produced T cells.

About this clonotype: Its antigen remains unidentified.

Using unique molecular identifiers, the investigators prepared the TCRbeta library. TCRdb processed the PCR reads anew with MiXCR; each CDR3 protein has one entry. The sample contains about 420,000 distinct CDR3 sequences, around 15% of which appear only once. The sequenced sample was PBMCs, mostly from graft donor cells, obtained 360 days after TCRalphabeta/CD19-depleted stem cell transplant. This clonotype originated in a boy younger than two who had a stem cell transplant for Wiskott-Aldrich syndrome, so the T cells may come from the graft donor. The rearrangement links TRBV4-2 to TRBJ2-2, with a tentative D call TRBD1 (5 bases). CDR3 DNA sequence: TGTGCCAGCAGCCAAGGGGCGACAGCCCGCACCGGGGAGCTGTTTTTT. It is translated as CASSQGATARTGELFF.